This section outlines one T cell receptor beta chain sequence together with its context. This record belongs to a study of T cells expressing NK-cell markers. Study details: The authors derived TCR beta repertoires from sorted CD3+CD56+NKG2C+, CD3+CD56+NKG2C- and CD3+CD56-NKG2C+ T cells.

A 5'RACE template switching approach incorporating UMIs was used to make TCR beta cDNA. One entry per CDR3 protein, without DNA, is what TCRdb gives after re-calling the 5' RACE reads. The repertoire shows some 390,000 distinct CDR3 sequences; the top ten hold about 10%. CDR3 length: 14 residues. CDR1 is SNHLY and CDR2 is FYNNEI in the germline V gene. The TCR sequence derives from a woman between 45 and 60 years old in good health. The chain employs TRBV2 and TRBJ2-7; the D gene TCRdb calls, TRBD1, cannot be checked with no DNA. Material: blood T cells: a sorted CD56 or NKG2C T cell subset, CD4+ or CD8+ T cells, or bulk PBMC T cells (not recorded which). CDR3: CASSSTGLTYEQYF.